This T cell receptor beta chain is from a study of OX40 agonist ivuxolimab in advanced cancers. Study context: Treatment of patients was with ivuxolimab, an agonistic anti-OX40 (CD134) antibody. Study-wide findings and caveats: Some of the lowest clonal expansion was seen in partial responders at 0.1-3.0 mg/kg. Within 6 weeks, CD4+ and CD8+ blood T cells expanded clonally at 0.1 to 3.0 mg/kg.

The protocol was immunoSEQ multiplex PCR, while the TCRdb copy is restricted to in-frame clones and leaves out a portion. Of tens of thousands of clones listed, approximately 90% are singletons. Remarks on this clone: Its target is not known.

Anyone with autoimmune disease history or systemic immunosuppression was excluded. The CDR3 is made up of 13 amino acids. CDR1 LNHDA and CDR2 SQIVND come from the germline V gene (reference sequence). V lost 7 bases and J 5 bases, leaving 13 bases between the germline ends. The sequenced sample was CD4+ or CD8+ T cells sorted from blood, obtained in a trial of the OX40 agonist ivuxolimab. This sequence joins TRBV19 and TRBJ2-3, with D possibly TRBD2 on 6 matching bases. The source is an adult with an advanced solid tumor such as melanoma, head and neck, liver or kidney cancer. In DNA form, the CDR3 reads TGTGCCAGTACCATGGGGGGACTAGATACGCAGTATTTT. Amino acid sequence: CASTMGGLDTQYF.